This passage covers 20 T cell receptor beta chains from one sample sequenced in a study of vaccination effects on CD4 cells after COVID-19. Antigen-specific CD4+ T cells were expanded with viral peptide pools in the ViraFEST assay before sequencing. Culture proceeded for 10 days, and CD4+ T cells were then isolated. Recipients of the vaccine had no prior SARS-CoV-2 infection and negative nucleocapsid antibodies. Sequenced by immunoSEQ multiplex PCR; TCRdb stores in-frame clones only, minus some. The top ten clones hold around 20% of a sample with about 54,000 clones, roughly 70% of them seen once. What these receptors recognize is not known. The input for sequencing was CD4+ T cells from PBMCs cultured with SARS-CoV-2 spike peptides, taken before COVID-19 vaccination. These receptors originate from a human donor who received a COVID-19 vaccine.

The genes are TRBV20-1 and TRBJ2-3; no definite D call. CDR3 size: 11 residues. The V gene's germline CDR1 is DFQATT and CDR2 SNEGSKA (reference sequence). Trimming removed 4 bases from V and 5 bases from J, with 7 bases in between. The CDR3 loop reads CSAKRRDTQYF. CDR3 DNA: TGCAGTGCTAAGAGGCGAGATACGCAGTATTTT.

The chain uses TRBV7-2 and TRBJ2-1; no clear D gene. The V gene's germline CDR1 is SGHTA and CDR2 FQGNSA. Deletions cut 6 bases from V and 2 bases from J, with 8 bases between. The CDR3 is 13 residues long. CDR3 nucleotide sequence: TGTGCCAGCAGACCTGGAACCTACAATGAGCAGTTCTTC. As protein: CASRPGTYNEQFF.

The DNA of the CDR3 is TGTGCCACCAGTGATTCGGACAGGGCTGGCTACACCTTC. This gives the protein CATSDSDRAGYTF. The V call is TRBV24-1, the J call TRBJ1-2; 8 nucleotides line up with TRBD1. Germline V lookup: CDR1 KGHDR, CDR2 SFDVKD. J lost 7 bases, V lost 2 bases, and 2 bases had no gene match. This CDR3 comprises 13 residues.

This CDR3 reads CASSLKGLAGSTGELFF. The CDR3 DNA is TGTGCCAGCAGTTTAAAAGGTTTGGCGGGAAGCACCGGGGAGCTGTTTTTT. V gene TRBV27 combines with J gene TRBJ2-2; weak D call: TRBD2 (6 bases). Looked up from germline, CDR1 is MNHEY and CDR2 is SMNVEV (reference sequence). With 2 bases removed from V and 4 bases from J, the gap between germline ends came to 17 bases. This CDR3 spans 17 amino acids.

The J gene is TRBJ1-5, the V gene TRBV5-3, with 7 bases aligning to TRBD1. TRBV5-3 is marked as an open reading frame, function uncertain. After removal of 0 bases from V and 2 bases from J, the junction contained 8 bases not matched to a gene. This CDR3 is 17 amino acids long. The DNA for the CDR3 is TGTGCCAGAAGCTTGGAACAGGGGAAGAAGGGCAATCAGCCCCAGCATTTT. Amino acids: CARSLEQGKKGNQPQHF.

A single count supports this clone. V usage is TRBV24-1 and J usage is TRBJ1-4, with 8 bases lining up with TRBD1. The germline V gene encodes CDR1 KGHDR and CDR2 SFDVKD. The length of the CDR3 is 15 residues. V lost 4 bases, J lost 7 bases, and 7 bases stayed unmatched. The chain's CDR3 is CATSEQQGGLEKLFF. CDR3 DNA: TGTGCCACCAGTGAACAACAGGGGGGTCTTGAAAAACTGTTTTTT.

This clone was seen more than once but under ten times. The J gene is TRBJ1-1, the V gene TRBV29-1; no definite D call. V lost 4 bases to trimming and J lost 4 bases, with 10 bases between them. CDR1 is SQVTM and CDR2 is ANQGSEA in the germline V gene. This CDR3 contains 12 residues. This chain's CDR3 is CSVAEGFTEAFF. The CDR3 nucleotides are TGCAGCGTTGCGGAAGGTTTCACTGAAGCTTTCTTT.

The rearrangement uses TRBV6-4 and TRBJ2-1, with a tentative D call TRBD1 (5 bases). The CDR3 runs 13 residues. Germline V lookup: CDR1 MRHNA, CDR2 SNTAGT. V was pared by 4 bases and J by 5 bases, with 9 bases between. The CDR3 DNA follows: TGTGCCAGCAGTGGGCAGGGCAACAATGAGCAGTTCTTC. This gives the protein CASSGQGNNEQFF.

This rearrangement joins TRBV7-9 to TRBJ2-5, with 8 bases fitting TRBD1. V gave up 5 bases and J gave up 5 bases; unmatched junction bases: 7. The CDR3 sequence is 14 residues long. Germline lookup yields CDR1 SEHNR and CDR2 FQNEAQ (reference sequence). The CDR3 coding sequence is TGTGCCAGCAGCGTAGGGACAGGCTGGGAGACCCAGTACTTC. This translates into CASSVGTGWETQYF. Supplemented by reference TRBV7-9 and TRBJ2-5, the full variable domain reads DTGVSQNPRHKITKRGQNVTFRCDPISEHNRLYWYRQTLGQGPEFLTYFQNEAQLEKSRLLSDRFSAERPKGSFSTLEIQRTEQGDSAMYLCASSVGTGWETQYFGPGTRLLVL.

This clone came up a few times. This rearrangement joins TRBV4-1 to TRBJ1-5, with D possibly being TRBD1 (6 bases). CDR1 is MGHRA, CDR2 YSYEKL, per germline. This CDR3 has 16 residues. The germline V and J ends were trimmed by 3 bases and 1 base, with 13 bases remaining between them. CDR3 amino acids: CASSQPRGGSNQPQHF. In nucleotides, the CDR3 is TGCGCCAGCAGCCAGCCCAGGGGAGGCAGCAATCAGCCCCAGCATTTT.

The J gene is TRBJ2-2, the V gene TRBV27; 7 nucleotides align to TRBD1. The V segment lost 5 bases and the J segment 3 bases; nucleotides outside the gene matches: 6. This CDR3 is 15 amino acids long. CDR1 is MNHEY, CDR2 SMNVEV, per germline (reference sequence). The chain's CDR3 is CASSDRDSHTGELFF. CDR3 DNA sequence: TGTGCCAGCAGTGACCGGGACAGTCACACCGGGGAGCTGTTTTTT.

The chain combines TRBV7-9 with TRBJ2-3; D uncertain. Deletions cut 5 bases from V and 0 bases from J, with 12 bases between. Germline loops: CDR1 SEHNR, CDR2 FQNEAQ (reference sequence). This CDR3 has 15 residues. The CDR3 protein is CASSPELASTDTQYF. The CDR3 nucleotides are TGTGCCAGCAGCCCTGAGTTGGCTAGCACAGATACGCAGTATTTT.

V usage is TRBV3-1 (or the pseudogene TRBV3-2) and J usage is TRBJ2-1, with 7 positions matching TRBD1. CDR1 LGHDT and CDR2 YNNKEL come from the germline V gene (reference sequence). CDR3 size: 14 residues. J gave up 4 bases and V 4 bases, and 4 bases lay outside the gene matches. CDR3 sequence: CASSPGTVYNEQFF. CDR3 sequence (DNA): TGTGCCAGCAGCCCCGGGACAGTTTACAATGAGCAGTTCTTC.

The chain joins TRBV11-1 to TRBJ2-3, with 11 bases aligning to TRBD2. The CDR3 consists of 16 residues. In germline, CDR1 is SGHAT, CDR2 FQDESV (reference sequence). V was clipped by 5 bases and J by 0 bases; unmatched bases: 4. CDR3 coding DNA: TGTGCCAGCAGCACCCGGACTAGCGGGAGCACAGATACGCAGTATTTT. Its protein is CASSTRTSGSTDTQYF.

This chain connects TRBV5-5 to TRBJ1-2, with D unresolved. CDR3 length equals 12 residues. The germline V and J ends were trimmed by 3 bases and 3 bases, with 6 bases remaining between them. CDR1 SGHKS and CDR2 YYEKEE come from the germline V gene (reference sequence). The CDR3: CASSSRDYGYTF. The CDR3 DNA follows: TGTGCCAGCAGCTCGAGGGACTATGGCTACACCTTC.

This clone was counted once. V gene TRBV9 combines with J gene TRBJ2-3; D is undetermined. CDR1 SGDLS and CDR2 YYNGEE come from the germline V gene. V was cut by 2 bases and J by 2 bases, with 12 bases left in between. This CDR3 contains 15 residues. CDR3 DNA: TGTGCCAGCAGCGTCGCCGGGCCTCTCACAGATACGCAGTATTTT. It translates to CASSVAGPLTDTQYF. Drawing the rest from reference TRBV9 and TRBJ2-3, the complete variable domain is DSGVTQTPKHLITATGQRVTLRCSPRSGDLSVYWYQQSLDQGLQFLIQYYNGEERAKGNILERFSAQQFPDLHSELNLSSLELGDSALYFCASSVAGPLTDTQYFGPGTRLTVL.

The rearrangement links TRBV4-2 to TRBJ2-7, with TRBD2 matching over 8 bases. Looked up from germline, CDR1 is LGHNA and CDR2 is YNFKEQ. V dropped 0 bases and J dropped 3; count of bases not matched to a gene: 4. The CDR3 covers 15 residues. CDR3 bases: TGTGCCAGCAGCCAAGATTTACTAGCGGTCTACGAGCAGTACTTC. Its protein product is CASSQDLLAVYEQYF.

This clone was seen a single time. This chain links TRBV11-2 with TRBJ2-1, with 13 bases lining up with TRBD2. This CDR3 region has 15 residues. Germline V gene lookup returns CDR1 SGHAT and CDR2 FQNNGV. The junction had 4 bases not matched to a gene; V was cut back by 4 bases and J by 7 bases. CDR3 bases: TGTGCCAGCAGCTCGGTGGGACTAGCGGGAAATGAGCAGTTCTTC. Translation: CASSSVGLAGNEQFF.

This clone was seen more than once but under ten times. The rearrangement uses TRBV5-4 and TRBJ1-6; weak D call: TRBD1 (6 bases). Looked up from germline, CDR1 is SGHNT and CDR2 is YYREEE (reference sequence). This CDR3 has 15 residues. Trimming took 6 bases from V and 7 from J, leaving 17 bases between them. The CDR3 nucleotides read TGTGCCAGCATGCACATGGGAACAGGGAATTCACCCCTCCACTTT. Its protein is CASMHMGTGNSPLHF.

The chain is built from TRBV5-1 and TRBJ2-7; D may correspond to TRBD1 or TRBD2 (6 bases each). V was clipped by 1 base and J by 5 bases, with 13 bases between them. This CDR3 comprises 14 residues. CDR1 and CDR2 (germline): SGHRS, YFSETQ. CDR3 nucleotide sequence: TGCGCCAGCAGCTTGATTTCGGGGGCCCACGAGCAGTACTTC. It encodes CASSLISGAHEQYF.